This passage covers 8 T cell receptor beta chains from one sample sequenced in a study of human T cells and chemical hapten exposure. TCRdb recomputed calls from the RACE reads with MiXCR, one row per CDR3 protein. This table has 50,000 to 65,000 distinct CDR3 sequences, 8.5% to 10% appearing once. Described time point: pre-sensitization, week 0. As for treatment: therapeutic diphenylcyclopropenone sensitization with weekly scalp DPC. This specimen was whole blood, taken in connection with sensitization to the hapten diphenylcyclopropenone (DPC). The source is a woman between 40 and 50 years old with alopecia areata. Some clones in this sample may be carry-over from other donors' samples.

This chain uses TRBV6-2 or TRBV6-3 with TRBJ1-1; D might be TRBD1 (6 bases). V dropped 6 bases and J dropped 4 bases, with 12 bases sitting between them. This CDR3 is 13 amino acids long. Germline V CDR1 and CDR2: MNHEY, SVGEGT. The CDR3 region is CASSVGGATEAFF. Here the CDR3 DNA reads TGTGCCAGCAGCGTCGGGGGGGCCACTGAAGCTTTCTTT.

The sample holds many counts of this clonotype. CDR3 sequence (DNA): TGCGCCAGCAGCCAAGGGATCCAGCGGGGGAGATCAGATACGCAGTATTTT. Amino acid sequence: CASSQGIQRGRSDTQYF. The chain employs TRBV4-1 and TRBJ2-3; TRBD2 matches 8 bases. There are 17 residues in the CDR3. CDR1 and CDR2 from the germline V gene are MGHRA and YSYEKL. The ends lost 1 base at V and 4 bases at J; junction bases unmatched: 10.

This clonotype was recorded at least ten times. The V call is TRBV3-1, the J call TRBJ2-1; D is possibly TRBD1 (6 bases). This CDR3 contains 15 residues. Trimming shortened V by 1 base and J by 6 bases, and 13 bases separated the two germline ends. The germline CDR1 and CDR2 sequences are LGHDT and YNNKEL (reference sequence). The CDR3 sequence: CASSQGQVDRNEQFF. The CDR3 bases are TGTGCCAGCAGCCAAGGACAGGTGGATCGCAATGAGCAGTTCTTC.

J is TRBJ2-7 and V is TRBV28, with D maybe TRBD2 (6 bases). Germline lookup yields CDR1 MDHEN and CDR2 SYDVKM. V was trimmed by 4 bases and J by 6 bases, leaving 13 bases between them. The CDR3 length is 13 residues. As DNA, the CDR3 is TGTGCCAGCAGTTCGGCGGGGAGATCCGAGCAGTACTTC. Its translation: CASSSAGRSEQYF.

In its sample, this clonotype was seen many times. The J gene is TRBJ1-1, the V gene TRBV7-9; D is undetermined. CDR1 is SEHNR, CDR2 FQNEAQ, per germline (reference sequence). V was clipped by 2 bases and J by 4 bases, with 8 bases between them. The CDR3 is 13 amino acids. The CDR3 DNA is TGTGCCAGCAGCTTACCACGAACCACTGAAGCTTTCTTT. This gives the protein CASSLPRTTEAFF. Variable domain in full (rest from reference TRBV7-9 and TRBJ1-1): DTGVSQNPRHKITKRGQNVTFRCDPISEHNRLYWYRQTLGQGPEFLTYFQNEAQLEKSRLLSDRFSAERPKGSFSTLEIQRTEQGDSAMYLCASSLPRTTEAFFGQGTRLTVV.

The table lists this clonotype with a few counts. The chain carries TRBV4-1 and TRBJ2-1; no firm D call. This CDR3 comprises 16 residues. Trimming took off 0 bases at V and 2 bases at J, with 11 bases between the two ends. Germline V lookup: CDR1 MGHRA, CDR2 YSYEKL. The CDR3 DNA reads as TGCGCCAGCAGCCAAGATATCCGGCCCACCTACAATGAGCAGTTCTTC. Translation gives CASSQDIRPTYNEQFF.

The CDR3: CSVEVSVEQYF. The CDR3 coding sequence is TGCAGCGTTGAAGTCTCCGTCGAGCAGTACTTC. The chain carries TRBV29-1 and TRBJ2-7, with D uncertain. This CDR3 comprises 11 residues. Germline V gives CDR1 SQVTM, CDR2 ANQGSEA. V shed 1 base and J shed 6 bases, with 7 bases lying between them.

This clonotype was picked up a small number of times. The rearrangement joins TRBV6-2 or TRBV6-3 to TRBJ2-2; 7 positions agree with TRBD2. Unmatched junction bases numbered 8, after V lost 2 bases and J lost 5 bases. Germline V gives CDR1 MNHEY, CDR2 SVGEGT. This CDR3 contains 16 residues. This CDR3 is CASSYSWAGETGELFF. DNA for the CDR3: TGTGCCAGCAGTTACAGTTGGGCGGGGGAGACCGGGGAGCTGTTTTTT.